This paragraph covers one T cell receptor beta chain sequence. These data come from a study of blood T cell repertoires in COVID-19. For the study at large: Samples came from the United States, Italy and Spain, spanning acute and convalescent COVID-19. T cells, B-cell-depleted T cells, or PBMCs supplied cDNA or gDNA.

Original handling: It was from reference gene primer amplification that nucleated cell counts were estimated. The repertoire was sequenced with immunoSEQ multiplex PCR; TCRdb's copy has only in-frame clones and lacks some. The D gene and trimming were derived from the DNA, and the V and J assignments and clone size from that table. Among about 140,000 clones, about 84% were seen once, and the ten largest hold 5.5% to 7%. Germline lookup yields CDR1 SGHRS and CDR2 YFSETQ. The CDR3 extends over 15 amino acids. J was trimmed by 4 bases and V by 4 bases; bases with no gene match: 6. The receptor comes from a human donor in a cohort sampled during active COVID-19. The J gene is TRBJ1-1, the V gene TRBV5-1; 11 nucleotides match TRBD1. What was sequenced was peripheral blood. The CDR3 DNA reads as TGCGCCAGCAGCCGCCAGGACAGGGGGCTCACTGAAGCTTTCTTT. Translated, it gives CASSRQDRGLTEAFF.